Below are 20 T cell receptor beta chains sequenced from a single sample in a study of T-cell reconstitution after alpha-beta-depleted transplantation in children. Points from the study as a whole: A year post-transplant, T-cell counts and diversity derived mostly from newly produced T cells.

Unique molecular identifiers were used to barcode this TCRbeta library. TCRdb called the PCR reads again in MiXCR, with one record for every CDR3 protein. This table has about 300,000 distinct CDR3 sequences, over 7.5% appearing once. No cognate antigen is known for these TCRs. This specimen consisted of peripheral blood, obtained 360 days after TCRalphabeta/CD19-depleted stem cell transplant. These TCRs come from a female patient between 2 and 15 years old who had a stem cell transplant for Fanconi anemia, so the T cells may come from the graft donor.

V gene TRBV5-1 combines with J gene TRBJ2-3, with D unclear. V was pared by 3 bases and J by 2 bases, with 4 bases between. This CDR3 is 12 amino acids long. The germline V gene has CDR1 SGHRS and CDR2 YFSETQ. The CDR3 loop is CASSSHTDTQYF. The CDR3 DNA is TGCGCCAGCAGCTCCCACACAGATACGCAGTATTTT.

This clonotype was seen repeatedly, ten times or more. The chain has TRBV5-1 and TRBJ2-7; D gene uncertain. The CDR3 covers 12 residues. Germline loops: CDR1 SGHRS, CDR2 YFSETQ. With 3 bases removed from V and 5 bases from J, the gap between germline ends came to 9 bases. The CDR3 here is CASSSQWDEQYF. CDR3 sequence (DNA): TGCGCCAGCAGCTCCCAATGGGACGAGCAGTACTTC.

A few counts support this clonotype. The CDR3: CASSFFRGQGRPTERPQYF. The CDR3, as DNA: TGCGCCAGCAGTTTTTTTAGGGGACAGGGACGACCTACGGAGAGACCCCAGTACTTC. The chain joins TRBV5-1 to TRBJ2-5, with TRBD1 identical over 9 bases. Germline CDR1 and CDR2: SGHRS and YFSETQ. Trimming at V came to 5 bases and at J to 9 bases, leaving 26 bases not matched to a gene. CDR3 length equals 19 residues. Full variable domain (outside the CDR3, taken from reference TRBV5-1 and TRBJ2-5): KAGVTQTPRYLIKTRGQQVTLSCSPISGHRSVSWYQQTPGQGLQFLFEYFSETQRNKGNFPGRFSGRQFSNSRSEMNVSTLELGDSALYLCASSFFRGQGRPTERPQYFGPGTRLLVL.

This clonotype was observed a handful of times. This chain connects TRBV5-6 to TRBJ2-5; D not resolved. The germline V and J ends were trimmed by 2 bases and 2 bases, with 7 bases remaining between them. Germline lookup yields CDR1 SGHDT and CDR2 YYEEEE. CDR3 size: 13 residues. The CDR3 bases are TGTGCCAGCAGCTTTACACAGCAAGAGACCCAGTACTTC. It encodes CASSFTQQETQYF.

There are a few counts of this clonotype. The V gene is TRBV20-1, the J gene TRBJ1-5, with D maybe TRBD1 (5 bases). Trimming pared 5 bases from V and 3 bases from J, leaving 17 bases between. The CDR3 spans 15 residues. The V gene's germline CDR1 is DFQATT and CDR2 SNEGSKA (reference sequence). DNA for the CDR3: TGCAGTGCTTCCCCTTCCTGGGACTTCAATCAGCCCCAGCATTTT. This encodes CSASPSWDFNQPQHF.

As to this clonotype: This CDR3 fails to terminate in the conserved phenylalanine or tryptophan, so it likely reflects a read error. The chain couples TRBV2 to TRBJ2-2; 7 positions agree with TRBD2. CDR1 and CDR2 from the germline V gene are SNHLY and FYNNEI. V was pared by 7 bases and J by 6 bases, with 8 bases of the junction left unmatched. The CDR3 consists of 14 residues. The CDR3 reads CASNGGSVSGELFI. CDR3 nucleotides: TGTGCCAGCAACGGGGGGTCGGTCTCCGGGGAGCTGTTTATT.

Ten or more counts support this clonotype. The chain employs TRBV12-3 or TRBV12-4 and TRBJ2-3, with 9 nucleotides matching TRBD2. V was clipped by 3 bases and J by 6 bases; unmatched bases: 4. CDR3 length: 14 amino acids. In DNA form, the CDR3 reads TGTGCCAGCAGTTTGGGAACTAGCGGGGATACGCAGTATTTT. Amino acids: CASSLGTSGDTQYF.

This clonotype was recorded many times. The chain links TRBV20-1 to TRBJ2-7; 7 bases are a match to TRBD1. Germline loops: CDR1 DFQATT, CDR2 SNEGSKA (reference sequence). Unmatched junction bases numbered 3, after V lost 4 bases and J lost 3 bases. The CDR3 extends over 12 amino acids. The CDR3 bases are TGCAGTGCTAACAGGGGTTACTACGAGCAGTACTTC. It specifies CSANRGYYEQYF.

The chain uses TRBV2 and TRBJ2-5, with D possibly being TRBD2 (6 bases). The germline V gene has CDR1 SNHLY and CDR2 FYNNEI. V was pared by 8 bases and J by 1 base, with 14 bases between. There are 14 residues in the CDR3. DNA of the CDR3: TGTGCCAGCCAGCTCCTAGCGTCCCAAGAGACCCAGTACTTC. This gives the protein CASQLLASQETQYF.

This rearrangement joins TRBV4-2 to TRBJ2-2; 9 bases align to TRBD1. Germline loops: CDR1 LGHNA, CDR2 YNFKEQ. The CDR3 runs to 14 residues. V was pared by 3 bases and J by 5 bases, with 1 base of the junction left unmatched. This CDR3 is CASSQTGGTGELFF. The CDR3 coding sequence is TGTGCCAGCAGCCAGACAGGGGGGACCGGGGAGCTGTTTTTT.

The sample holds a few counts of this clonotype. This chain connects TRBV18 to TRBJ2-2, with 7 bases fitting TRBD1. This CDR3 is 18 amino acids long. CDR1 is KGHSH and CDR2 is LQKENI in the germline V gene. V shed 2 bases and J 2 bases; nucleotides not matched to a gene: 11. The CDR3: CASSPFQDRYLNTGELFF. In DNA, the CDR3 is TGTGCCAGCTCACCATTCCAGGACAGGTACCTAAACACCGGGGAGCTGTTTTTT.

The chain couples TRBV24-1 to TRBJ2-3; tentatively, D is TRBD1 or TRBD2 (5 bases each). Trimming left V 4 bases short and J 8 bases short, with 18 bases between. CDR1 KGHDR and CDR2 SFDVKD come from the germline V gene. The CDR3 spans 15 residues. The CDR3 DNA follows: TGTGCCACCAGTGAGTCCGGGACCACCCCCGGTACGCAGTATTTT. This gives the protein CATSESGTTPGTQYF.

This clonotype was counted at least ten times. CDR3 amino acids: CASNQYRGNEQFF. CDR3 coding DNA: TGTGCCAGCAACCAATACAGGGGTAATGAGCAGTTCTTC. V is TRBV6-2 or TRBV6-3 and J is TRBJ2-1, with 7 bases fitting TRBD1. The CDR3 is 13 residues long. Germline V gives CDR1 MNHEY, CDR2 SVGEGT. V lost 7 bases to trimming and J lost 7 bases; unmatched junction nucleotides: 7.

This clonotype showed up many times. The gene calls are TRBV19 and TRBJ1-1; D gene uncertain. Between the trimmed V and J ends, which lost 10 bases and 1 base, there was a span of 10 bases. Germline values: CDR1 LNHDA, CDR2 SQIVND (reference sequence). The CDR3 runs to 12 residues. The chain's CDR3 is CATLDPNTEAFF. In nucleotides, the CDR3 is TGTGCCACTTTGGACCCGAACACTGAAGCTTTCTTT.

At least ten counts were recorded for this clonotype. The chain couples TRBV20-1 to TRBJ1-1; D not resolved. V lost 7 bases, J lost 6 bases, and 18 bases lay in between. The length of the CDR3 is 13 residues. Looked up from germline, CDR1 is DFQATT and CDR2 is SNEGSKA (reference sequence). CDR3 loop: CSVNSPRLPEAFF. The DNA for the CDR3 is TGCAGTGTTAATTCTCCCAGGTTGCCTGAAGCTTTCTTT.

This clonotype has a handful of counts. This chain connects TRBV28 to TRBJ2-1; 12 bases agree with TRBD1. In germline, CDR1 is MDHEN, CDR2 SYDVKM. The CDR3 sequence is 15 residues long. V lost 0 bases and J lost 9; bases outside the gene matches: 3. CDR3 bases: TGTGCCAGCAGTTTATGGGGACAGGGGGCTGGTGAGCAGTTCTTC. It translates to CASSLWGQGAGEQFF.

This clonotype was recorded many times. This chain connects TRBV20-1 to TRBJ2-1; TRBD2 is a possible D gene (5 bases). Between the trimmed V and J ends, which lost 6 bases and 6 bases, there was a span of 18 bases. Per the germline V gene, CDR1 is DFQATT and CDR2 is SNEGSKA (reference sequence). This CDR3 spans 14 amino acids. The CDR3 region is CSATLEGYINEQFF. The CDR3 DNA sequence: TGCAGTGCAACCCTAGAGGGATATATCAATGAGCAGTTCTTC.

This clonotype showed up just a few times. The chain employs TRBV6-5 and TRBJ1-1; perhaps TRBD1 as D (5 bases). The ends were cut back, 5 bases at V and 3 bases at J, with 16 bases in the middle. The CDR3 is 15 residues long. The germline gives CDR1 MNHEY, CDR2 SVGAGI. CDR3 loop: CASSRHGRGYTEAFF. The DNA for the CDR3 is TGTGCCAGCAGTCGACACGGCCGGGGGTACACTGAAGCTTTCTTT.

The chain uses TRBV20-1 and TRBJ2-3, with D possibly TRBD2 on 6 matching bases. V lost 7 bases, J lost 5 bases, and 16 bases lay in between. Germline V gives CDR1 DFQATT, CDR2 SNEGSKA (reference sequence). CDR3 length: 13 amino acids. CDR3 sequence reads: CSGGGPSGDTQYF. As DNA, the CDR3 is TGCAGTGGTGGAGGGCCCTCAGGAGATACGCAGTATTTT.

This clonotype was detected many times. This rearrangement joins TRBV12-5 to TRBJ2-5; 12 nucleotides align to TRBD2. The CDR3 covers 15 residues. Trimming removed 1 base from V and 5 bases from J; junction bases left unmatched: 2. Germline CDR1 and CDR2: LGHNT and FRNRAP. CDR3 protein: CASGLDGTSGETQYF. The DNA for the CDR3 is TGTGCTAGTGGTTTGGACGGGACTAGCGGGGAGACCCAGTACTTC.